This TCR beta chain was sequenced for a study of blood T cell repertoires in COVID-19. Whole-study context: PBMCs, B-cell-depleted T cells, or T cells provided the cDNA or gDNA that made up the material.

CDR1 SGHNT and CDR2 YYREEE come from the germline V gene (reference sequence). J lost 4 bases, V lost 4 bases, and 7 bases had no gene match. This CDR3 region has 15 residues. Profiling relied on immunoSEQ multiplex PCR, and the TCRdb table lists in-frame clones only, not all of them. The table includes approximately 300,000 clones, approximately 91% detected once. Participants came from some 26 US areas, aged roughly 18 to 95 years. Self-reported history from a screening survey and questionnaire set each donor's cohort. This clone was observed a handful of times. The TCR was taken from a man in his fifties or sixties who had recovered from COVID-19. The chain is built from TRBV5-4 and TRBJ2-5; 10 bases match TRBD2. Sequencing used PBMCs or T cells enriched from blood (not recorded which). The CDR3 reads CASSPSGSSRETQYF. CDR3 in DNA: TGTGCCAGCAGCCCTAGCGGGAGTTCGCGAGAGACCCAGTACTTC.